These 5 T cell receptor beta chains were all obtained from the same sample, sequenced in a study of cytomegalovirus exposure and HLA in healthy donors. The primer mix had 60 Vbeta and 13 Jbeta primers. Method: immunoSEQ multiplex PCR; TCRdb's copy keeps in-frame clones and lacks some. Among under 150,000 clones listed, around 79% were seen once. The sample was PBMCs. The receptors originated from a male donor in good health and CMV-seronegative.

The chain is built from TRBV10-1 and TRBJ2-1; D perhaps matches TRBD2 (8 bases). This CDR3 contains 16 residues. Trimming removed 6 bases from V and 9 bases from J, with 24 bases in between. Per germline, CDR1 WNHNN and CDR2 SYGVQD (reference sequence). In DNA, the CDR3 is TGCGCCAGCAGCTCCGGACTAGCAGGGGGTGTCGGTGAGCAGTTCTTC. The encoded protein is CASSSGLAGGVGEQFF.

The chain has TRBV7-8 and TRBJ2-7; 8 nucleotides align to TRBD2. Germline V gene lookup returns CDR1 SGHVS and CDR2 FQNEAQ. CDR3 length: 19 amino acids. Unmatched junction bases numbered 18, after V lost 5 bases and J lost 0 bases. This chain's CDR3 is CASSQRGRGGSIASYEQYF. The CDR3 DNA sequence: TGTGCCAGCAGCCAACGGGGTCGGGGGGGATCAATCGCCTCCTACGAGCAGTACTTC.

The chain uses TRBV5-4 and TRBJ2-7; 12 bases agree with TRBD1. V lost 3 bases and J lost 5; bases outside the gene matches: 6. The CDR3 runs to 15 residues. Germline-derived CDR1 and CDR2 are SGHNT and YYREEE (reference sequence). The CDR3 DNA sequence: TGTGCCAGCAGCTCGGCGGGACAGGGGGCGGACGAGCAGTACTTC. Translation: CASSSAGQGADEQYF. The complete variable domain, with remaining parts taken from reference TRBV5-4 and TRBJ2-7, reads ETGVTQSPTHLIKTRGQQVTLRCSSQSGHNTVSWYQQALGQGPQFIFQYYREEENGRGNFPPRFSGLQFPNYSSELNVNALELDDSALYLCASSSAGQGADEQYFGPGTRLTVT.

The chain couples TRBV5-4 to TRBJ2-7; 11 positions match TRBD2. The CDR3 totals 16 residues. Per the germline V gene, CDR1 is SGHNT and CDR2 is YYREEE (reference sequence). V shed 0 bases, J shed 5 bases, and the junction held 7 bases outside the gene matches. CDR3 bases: TGTGCCAGCAGCTTGGCGACTAGCGGGACTCGGGACGAGCAGTACTTC. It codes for CASSLATSGTRDEQYF.

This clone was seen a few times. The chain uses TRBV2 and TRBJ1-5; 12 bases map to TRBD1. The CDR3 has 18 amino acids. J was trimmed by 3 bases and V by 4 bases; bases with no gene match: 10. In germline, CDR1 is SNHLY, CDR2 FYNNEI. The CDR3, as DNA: TGTGCCAGCAGTGCGAGGGACAGGGGGCGACTTGTCAATCAGCCCCAGCATTTT. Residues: CASSARDRGRLVNQPQHF.